The rows below give T cell receptor beta chains drawn from one sample of a study of sequential checkpoint blockade in melanoma. Produced via immunoSEQ multiplex PCR; TCRdb's table is partial and in-frame only. The sample records more than 9,500 clones, approximately 68% being singletons. The sample was CD8+ T cells sorted from blood (inferred from file names), taken from a patient given nivolumab and ipilimumab in sequence. These TCRs come from a human donor with melanoma. Both conserved end residues are part of each CDR3. A D gene is named only where the DNA matches it firmly. Some rows have no size entry. The others give once, few or many, or a class for an expanded clone.

abundance,v_gene,d_gene,j_gene,CDR3aa,CDR3nt
.,TRBV7-2,.,TRBJ1-1,CASSLQYGGNAEAFF,TGTGCCAGCAGCTTACAGTACGGGGGAAACGCTGAAGCTTTCTTT
.,TRBV19,.,TRBJ2-3,CASSIPGFSTDTQYF,TGTGCCAGTAGTATTCCGGGATTTAGCACAGATACGCAGTATTTT
few,TRBV7-9,.,TRBJ2-7,CASSLSGGDEQYF,TGTGCCAGCAGCTTATCTGGCGGTGACGAGCAGTACTTC
.,TRBV6-4,.,TRBJ2-2,CASSGTGPTGELFF,TGTGCCAGCAGCGGGACTGGTCCCACCGGGGAGCTGTTTTTT
.,TRBV5-4,.,TRBJ2-3,CASQGPGADTQYF,TGTGCCAGTCAGGGGCCGGGTGCAGATACGCAGTATTTT
.,TRBV30,.,TRBJ1-6,CAWSMGRAYNSPLHF,TGTGCCTGGAGTATGGGTCGGGCCTATAATTCACCCCTCCACTTT
.,TRBV11-3,TRBD1,TRBJ2-1,CASSRQGAIKDEQFF,TGTGCCAGCAGTCGACAGGGGGCCATAAAGGATGAGCAGTTCTTC
few,TRBV11-3,TRBD2,TRBJ2-7,CASSYGSSGAYEQYF,TGTGCCAGCAGCTACGGAAGTAGCGGGGCCTACGAGCAGTACTTC
.,TRBV4-1,.,TRBJ2-3,CASSQEWASGTDTQYF,TGCGCCAGCAGCCAAGAGTGGGCTAGCGGCACAGATACGCAGTATTTT
.,TRBV7-9,TRBD1,TRBJ2-5,CASSSDRVETQYF,TGTGCCAGCAGCTCGGACAGGGTTGAGACCCAGTACTTC
.,TRBV4-1,.,TRBJ2-1,CASSQVGVFLEQFF,TGCGCCAGCAGCCAAGTGGGAGTTTTTCTTGAGCAGTTCTTC
.,TRBV4-1,.,TRBJ1-4,CASSNLGAAANEKLFF,TGCGCCAGCAGCAACCTGGGGGCAGCGGCGAATGAAAAACTGTTTTTT
.,TRBV2,.,TRBJ2-7,CASKLRYYEQYF,TGTGCCAGCAAGCTCAGGTATTACGAGCAGTACTTC
.,TRBV28,TRBD1,TRBJ2-7,CASSLLGQGIIEQYF,TGTGCCAGCAGTTTATTAGGACAGGGGATCATCGAGCAGTACTTC
.,TRBV6-5,.,TRBJ1-4,CASSATGIGTKLFF,TGTGCCAGCAGTGCCACAGGGATCGGTACAAAACTGTTTTTT
.,TRBV6-5,.,TRBJ2-1,CASSYSDGVDEQFF,TGTGCCAGCAGTTACTCGGACGGGGTGGATGAGCAGTTCTTC
.,TRBV7-9,TRBD2,TRBJ2-7,CASSLSGRGYEQYF,TGTGCCAGCAGCCTTAGCGGGAGAGGGTACGAGCAGTACTTC
medium-sized,TRBV7-2,.,TRBJ1-5,CASSSQGGQPQHF,TGTGCCAGCAGCTCACAGGGCGGGCAGCCCCAGCATTTT
.,TRBV6-6,.,TRBJ1-3,CASSYSGGGNTIYF,TGTGCCAGCAGTTACTCGGGGGGTGGAAACACCATATATTTT
.,TRBV9,.,TRBJ2-7,CASSVAAGLGSYEQYF,TGTGCCAGCAGCGTAGCGGCGGGCCTTGGGTCCTACGAGCAGTACTTC
.,TRBV7-8,TRBD2,TRBJ2-1,CASSSKRGASNEQFF,TGTGCCAGCAGCTCAAAGCGGGGGGCGAGTAATGAGCAGTTCTTC
.,TRBV4-1,TRBD2,TRBJ2-5,CASSHGIGGGAGETQYF,TGCGCCAGCAGCCACGGAATTGGCGGGGGGGCCGGGGAGACCCAGTACTTC
.,TRBV27,.,TRBJ2-7,CASSRGGPSYEQYF,TGTGCCAGCAGCCGCGGAGGTCCCTCCTACGAGCAGTACTTC
.,TRBV9,.,TRBJ2-1,CASSPGHYNEQFF,TGTGCCAGCAGCCCTGGGCACTACAATGAGCAGTTCTTC
.,TRBV9,.,TRBJ1-1,CASSLGGGTEAFF,TGTGCCAGCAGCTTAGGGGGAGGCACTGAAGCTTTCTTT
.,TRBV28,TRBD2,TRBJ2-1,CASSSNLAGDFTNEQFF,TGTGCCAGCAGTTCCAACTTAGCGGGGGATTTCACGAATGAGCAGTTCTTC
.,TRBV5-1,.,TRBJ2-2,CASSFGSGELFF,TGCGCCAGCAGCTTTGGCAGCGGGGAGCTGTTTTTT
.,TRBV6-6,.,TRBJ2-7,CASSSGIYYEQYF,TGTGCCAGCAGTTCGGGTATTTACTACGAGCAGTACTTC
.,TRBV30,.,TRBJ2-7,CAWSFRVEQYF,TGTGCCTGGAGTTTCAGGGTCGAGCAGTACTTC
few,TRBV27,.,TRBJ1-6,CASSSRQSSYNSPLHF,TGTGCCAGCAGTTCCCGACAGAGCTCCTATAATTCACCCCTCCACTTT
.,TRBV6-1,.,TRBJ2-3,CASSEFGTSGDTQYF,TGTGCCAGCAGTGAGTTTGGGACTTCAGGAGATACGCAGTATTTT
.,TRBV4-3,.,TRBJ2-2,CASSQVFSVSTGSNTGELFF,TGCGCCAGCAGCCAAGTTTTCTCTGTCTCCACAGGGTCCAACACCGGGGAGCTGTTTTTT
.,TRBV10-3,.,TRBJ2-7,CAIRSGTGNEQYF,TGTGCCATCAGAAGCGGGACAGGAAACGAGCAGTACTTC
.,TRBV7-8,.,TRBJ1-5,CASSSQGGQPQHF,TGTGCCAGCAGCTCACAGGGCGGGCAGCCCCAGCATTTT
.,TRBV7-2,TRBD2,TRBJ2-1,CASSELGGFEQFF,TGTGCCAGCAGCGAGTTGGGAGGGTTCGAGCAGTTCTTC
.,TRBV4-2,.,TRBJ1-1,CASSQAFEGNTEAFF,TGTGCCAGCAGCCAGGCGTTTGAGGGGAACACTGAAGCTTTCTTT
.,TRBV7-9,TRBD1,TRBJ2-5,CASSHRDRDRETQYF,TGTGCCAGCAGCCACCGGGACAGGGATCGGGAGACCCAGTACTTC
.,TRBV30,.,TRBJ2-7,CAWTYSSYEQYF,TGTGCCTGGACCTACAGTTCCTACGAGCAGTACTTC
.,TRBV4-2,.,TRBJ1-2,CASSQDSGLYGYTF,TGTGCCAGCAGCCAAGATTCAGGTTTATATGGCTACACCTTC
.,TRBV4-3,.,TRBJ1-4,CASSQGGSNEKLFF,TGCGCCAGCAGCCAAGGCGGATCTAATGAAAAACTGTTTTTT
.,TRBV7-2,TRBD1,TRBJ1-2,CASSRQGETYGYTF,TGTGCCAGCAGCCGACAGGGGGAGACCTATGGCTACACCTTC
.,TRBV19,TRBD2,TRBJ2-7,CASSMGLAGYEQYF,TGTGCCAGTAGTATGGGACTAGCAGGCTACGAGCAGTACTTC
.,TRBV13,.,TRBJ2-4,CASSLAGGRNIQYF,TGTGCCAGCAGCTTAGCAGGGGGGAGAAACATTCAGTACTTC
.,TRBV27,TRBD2,TRBJ2-1,CASSMTSGGYNEQFF,TGTGCCAGCAGTATGACTAGCGGGGGTTACAATGAGCAGTTCTTC